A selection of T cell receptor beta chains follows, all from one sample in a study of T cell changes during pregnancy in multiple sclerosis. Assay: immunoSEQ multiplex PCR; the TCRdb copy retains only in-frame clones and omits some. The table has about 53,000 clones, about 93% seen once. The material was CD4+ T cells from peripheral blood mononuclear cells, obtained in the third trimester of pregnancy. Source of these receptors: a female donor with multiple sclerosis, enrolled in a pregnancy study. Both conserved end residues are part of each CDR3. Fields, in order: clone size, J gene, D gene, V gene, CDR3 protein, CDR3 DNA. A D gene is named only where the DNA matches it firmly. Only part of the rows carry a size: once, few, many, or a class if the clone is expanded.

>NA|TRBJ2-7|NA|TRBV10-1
CASSESLTEDAYEQYF
TGCGCCAGCAGTGAGTCGTTAACAGAAGATGCCTACGAGCAGTACTTC
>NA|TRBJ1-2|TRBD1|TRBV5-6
CASSQTGQGHGYTF
TGTGCCAGCAGCCAAACCGGACAGGGTCATGGCTACACCTTC
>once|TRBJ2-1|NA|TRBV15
CATSTISKEQFF
TGTGCCACCAGCACCATTAGCAAGGAGCAGTTCTTC
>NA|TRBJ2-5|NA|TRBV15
CATSSGGSQVTQYF
TGTGCCACCAGCAGTGGGGGGAGTCAAGTGACCCAGTACTTC
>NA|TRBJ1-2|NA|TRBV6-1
CASSESQGVAGYTF
TGTGCCAGCAGTGAATCCCAGGGTGTTGCTGGCTACACCTTC
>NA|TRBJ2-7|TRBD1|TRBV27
CASSIGTGKSYEQYF
TGTGCCAGCAGTATAGGGACAGGGAAATCCTACGAGCAGTACTTC
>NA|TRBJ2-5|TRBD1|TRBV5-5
CASSRTGATETQYF
TGTGCCAGCAGCCGGACAGGGGCGACGGAGACCCAGTACTTC
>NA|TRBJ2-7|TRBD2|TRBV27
CASSPGTSGFYEQYF
TGTGCCAGCAGTCCCGGGACTAGCGGATTCTACGAGCAGTACTTC
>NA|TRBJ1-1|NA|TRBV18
CASSPLSVMNTEAFF
TGTGCCAGCTCACCATTATCGGTTATGAACACTGAAGCTTTCTTT
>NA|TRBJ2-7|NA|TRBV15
CATSRDRNGGLSYEQYF
TGTGCCACCAGCAGAGATAGAAATGGAGGGTTATCCTACGAGCAGTACTTC
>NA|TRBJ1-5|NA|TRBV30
CAWSVRVGQPQHF
TGTGCCTGGAGTGTCCGGGTCGGCCAGCCCCAGCATTTT
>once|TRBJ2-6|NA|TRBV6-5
CASHSGANVLTF
TGTGCTAGCCACTCCGGGGCCAACGTCCTGACTTTC
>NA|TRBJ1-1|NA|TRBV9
CASSVEWRTEAFF
TGTGCCAGCAGCGTAGAGTGGAGGACTGAAGCTTTCTTT
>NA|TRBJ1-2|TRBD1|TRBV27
CASSSRPGTGIYGYTF
TGTGCCAGCAGTTCACGTCCCGGGACAGGGATCTATGGCTACACCTTC
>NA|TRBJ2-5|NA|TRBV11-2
CASSSSGGWGKETQYF
TGTGCCAGCAGCTCTTCCGGGGGTTGGGGGAAAGAGACCCAGTACTTC
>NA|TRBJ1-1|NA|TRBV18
CASSRQENTEAFF
TGTGCCAGCTCAAGACAGGAGAACACTGAAGCTTTCTTT
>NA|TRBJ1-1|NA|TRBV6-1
CASSKTGLATEAFF
TGTGCCAGCAGTAAAACAGGGTTGGCCACTGAAGCTTTCTTT
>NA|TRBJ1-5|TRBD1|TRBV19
CASSILGGTGAYSNQPQHF
TGTGCCAGTAGTATTTTGGGTGGGACAGGGGCATATAGCAATCAGCCCCAGCATTTT
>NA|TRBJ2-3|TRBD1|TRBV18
CASSPPGQKTDTQYF
TGTGCCAGCTCACCACCGGGACAGAAAACAGATACGCAGTATTTT
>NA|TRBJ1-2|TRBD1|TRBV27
CASSLLRQGRSYGYTF
TGTGCCAGCAGTTTACTTCGACAGGGAAGGAGCTATGGCTACACCTTC
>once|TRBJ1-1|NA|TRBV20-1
CSASGVEAFF
TGCAGTGCCTCGGGGGTGGAAGCTTTCTTT
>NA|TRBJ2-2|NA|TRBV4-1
CASSQEQRAANTGELFF
TGCGCCAGCAGCCAAGAACAGCGGGCCGCGAACACCGGGGAGCTGTTTTTT
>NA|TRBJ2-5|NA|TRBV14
CASSQDYRAAGLQETQYF
TGTGCCAGCAGCCAAGACTACAGGGCCGCGGGCCTCCAAGAGACCCAGTACTTC
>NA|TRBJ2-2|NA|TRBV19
CASSIDSIGTGELFF
TGTGCCAGTAGTATAGACTCCATCGGGACCGGGGAGCTGTTTTTT
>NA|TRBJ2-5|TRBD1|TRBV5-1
CASSSQTGGETQYF
TGCGCCAGCAGCTCCCAGACAGGGGGGGAGACCCAGTACTTC
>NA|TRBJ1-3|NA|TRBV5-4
CASSSAGINTIYF
TGTGCCAGCAGCTCGGCAGGGATTAACACCATATATTTT
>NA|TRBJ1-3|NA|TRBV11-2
CASSLAGGISGNTIYF
TGTGCCAGCAGCTTAGCGGGGGGTATCTCTGGAAACACCATATATTTT